This T cell receptor beta chain was sequenced during a study of spatial heterogeneity in lung cancer. About the study: Each distinct TCR and UMI combination averaged more than ten appearances in raw reads.

V was pared by 1 base and J by 4 bases, with 10 bases between. This CDR3 comprises 14 residues. Looked up from germline, CDR1 is SNHLY and CDR2 is FYNNEI. Via MiXCR, TCRdb re-called the 5' RACE reads, giving one row per CDR3 protein. The table records over 85,000 distinct CDR3 sequences, approximately 19% of them present only once. The time point: blood at routine non-recurrence follow-up after resection. In each case, whole RNA from tumor, nontumor lung or frozen PBMC was sequenced unsorted. The chain uses TRBV2 and TRBJ1-2, with a tentative D call TRBD1 (5 bases). This specimen was PBMCs, taken at follow-up. The sequence derives from a male donor with early-stage non-small cell lung cancer. The CDR3 DNA sequence: TGTGCCAGCAGTGAAGGGGGGTTTGGCTATGGCTACACCTTC. Translation: CASSEGGFGYGYTF.